These T cell receptor beta chains were read from a single sample in a study of T cells in Graves' hyperthyroidism and ophthalmopathy. TCRdb re-called the multiplex PCR reads with MiXCR, one entry per CDR3 protein. The repertoire includes hundreds of thousands of distinct CDR3 sequences, approximately 40% of them detected once, and around 31% sits in the top ten. Material: blood. These receptors were collected from a woman in her forties with Graves' hyperthyroidism. The CDR3 runs from the conserved cysteine through the conserved F or W. Each record gives: CDR3 length, clone size, D gene, J gene, V gene, CDR3 protein, CDR3 DNA. A D gene is named only where the DNA matches it firmly. Clone size is stated in some rows and not others, as once, few, many or a class when expanded.

15	NA	TRBD1	TRBJ2-2	TRBV20-1	CSARDPGTGYGELFF	TGCAGTGCTAGAGATCCCGGGACAGGGTACGGGGAGCTGTTTTTT
16	NA	NA	TRBJ1-4	TRBV15	CATSRVSVGSGEKLFF	TGTGCCACCAGCAGAGTATCCGTTGGATCTGGCGAAAAACTGTTTTTT
16	many	TRBD1	TRBJ1-3	TRBV7-6	CASSPGQAGTGNTIYF	TGTGCCAGCAGCCCTGGACAGGCGGGTACTGGAAACACCATATATTTT
14	NA	NA	TRBJ2-5	TRBV7-2	CASSAREGEETQYF	TGTGCCAGCAGCGCACGAGAGGGAGAAGAGACCCAGTACTTC
13	once	NA	TRBJ2-3	TRBV20-1	CSARTASTDTQYF	TGCAGTGCTAGGACAGCATCCACAGATACGCAGTATTTT
12	many	NA	TRBJ1-1	TRBV6-5	CASSNRATEAFF	TGTGCCAGCAGCAACAGGGCCACTGAAGCTTTCTTT
13	few	NA	TRBJ2-5	TRBV4-1	CASSQDPGETRYF	TGCGCCAGCAGCCAAGATCCCGGCGAGACTAGGTACTTC
17	many	TRBD2	TRBJ2-5	TRBV10-3	CAISDWSSGGAMETQYF	TGTGCCATCAGTGATTGGTCGAGCGGGGGGGCCATGGAGACCCAGTACTTC
15	many	TRBD1	TRBJ1-2	TRBV7-9	CASSTSDRVDYGYTF	TGTGCCAGCAGCACTTCGGACAGGGTCGACTATGGCTACACCTTC
14	NA	NA	TRBJ2-2	TRBV7-2	CASSPDTHTGELFF	TGTGCCAGCAGCCCGGACACGCACACCGGGGAGCTGTTTTTT
16	NA	NA	TRBJ2-1	TRBV7-9	CASSYSTARHNNEQFF	TGTGCCAGCAGTTACTCGACTGCGCGGCACAACAATGAGCAGTTCTTC
17	many	NA	TRBJ1-2	TRBV15	CATSRDRSERVNYGYTF	TGTGCCACCAGCAGAGATCGCTCCGAAAGGGTTAACTATGGCTACACCTTC
14	NA	NA	TRBJ1-5	TRBV19	CASSILGYNQPQHF	TGTGCCAGTAGTATACTGGGGTACAATCAGCCCCAGCATTTT
13	many	NA	TRBJ1-6	TRBV12-3/TRBV12-4	CASSLQIASPLHF	TGTGCCAGCAGTTTACAAATAGCTTCACCCCTCCACTTT
14	many	NA	TRBJ2-7	TRBV15	CATSAVGSSYEQYF	TGTGCCACCAGCGCCGTTGGGAGCTCCTACGAGCAGTACTTC
15	NA	TRBD1	TRBJ2-7	TRBV10-3	CAIRRNTGQGNEQYF	TGTGCCATCCGACGAAATACGGGACAGGGGAACGAGCAGTACTTC
15	NA	TRBD1	TRBJ2-5	TRBV7-9	CASSGPGGGKETQYF	TGTGCCAGCAGCGGGCCAGGGGGCGGGAAAGAGACCCAGTACTTC
14	NA	NA	TRBJ1-1	TRBV6-2/TRBV6-3	CASSVGLTNTEAFF	TGTGCCAGCAGTGTCGGACTGACAAACACTGAAGCTTTCTTT
17	many	TRBD1	TRBJ2-2	TRBV20-1	CSALTQGADSNTGELFF	TGCAGTGCATTAACACAGGGGGCGGACTCGAACACCGGGGAGCTGTTTTTT
13	few	NA	TRBJ2-7	TRBV11-2	CASSWTLSYEQYF	TGTGCCAGCAGCTGGACTCTCTCCTACGAGCAGTACTTC
15	NA	TRBD1	TRBJ2-7	TRBV7-9	CASSPPDRAGYEQYF	TGCGCCAGCAGCCCCCCGGACAGGGCAGGGTACGAGCAGTACTTC
15	many	TRBD1	TRBJ1-5	TRBV9	CASSPGQLSNQPQHF	TGTGCCAGCAGCCCGGGACAGCTAAGCAATCAGCCCCAGCATTTT
16	many	NA	TRBJ2-5	TRBV4-3	CASSQMFGGSQETQYF	TGCGCCAGCAGCCAAATGTTCGGCGGGTCCCAAGAGACCCAGTACTTC
13	NA	NA	TRBJ1-1	TRBV5-1	CASSFSGDTEAFF	TGCGCCAGCAGCTTTTCAGGGGACACTGAAGCTTTCTTT
15	NA	NA	TRBJ2-2	TRBV5-1	CASSLLLAGTGELFF	TGCGCCAGCAGCTTGTTACTAGCTGGCACCGGGGAGCTGTTTTTT
16	NA	NA	TRBJ2-7	TRBV6-5	CASSYSGAGVYNEQYF	TGTGCCAGCAGTTATTCGGGGGCGGGAGTCTACAACGAGCAGTACTTC
15	few	TRBD2	TRBJ2-3	TRBV10-3	CAISKVVGGYDTQYF	TGTGCCATCAGTAAGGTTGTGGGAGGGTACGATACGCAGTATTTT
17	NA	NA	TRBJ2-5	TRBV20-1	CSARDSINRPTQETQYF	TGCAGTGCTAGAGATTCGATTAACAGACCCACGCAAGAGACCCAGTACTTC
17	NA	NA	TRBJ1-6	TRBV19	CASSMGRRGSPRTPLHF	TGTGCCAGTAGTATGGGCCGCCGGGGGTCACCGAGGACACCCCTCCACTTT
15	few	NA	TRBJ1-1	TRBV5-1	CASSLGPGQNTEAFF	TGCGCCAGCAGCTTGGGGCCAGGACAGAACACTGAAGCTTTCTTT
14	NA	TRBD1	TRBJ2-1	TRBV7-2	CASRPDRTRNEQFF	TGTGCCAGCAGACCGGACAGGACACGTAATGAGCAGTTCTTC
15	NA	TRBD1	TRBJ2-5	TRBV11-2	CASGIYRGHWETQYF	TGTGCCAGCGGGATCTACAGGGGGCATTGGGAGACCCAGTACTTC
12	NA	NA	TRBJ1-2	TRBV7-2	CASSPFRDGYTF	TGTGCCAGCAGCCCGTTCCGGGATGGCTACACCTTC
15	NA	NA	TRBJ2-2	TRBV20-1	CSAEVRPTNTGELFF	TGCAGTGCCGAGGTCCGACCCACGAACACCGGGGAGCTGTTTTTT
14	many	NA	TRBJ1-2	TRBV29-1	CSVEDLGAGYGYTF	TGCAGCGTTGAAGACCTGGGGGCAGGGTATGGCTACACCTTC
11	NA	NA	TRBJ1-2	TRBV29-1	CSVEAVWGYTF	TGCAGCGTTGAGGCCGTCTGGGGCTACACCTTC
12	NA	NA	TRBJ1-2	TRBV29-1	CSVEDEADGNTF	TGCAGCGTTGAAGATGAGGCGGATGGAAACACCTTC
15	many	NA	TRBJ1-5	TRBV2	CASSRFARGDQPQHF	TGTGCCAGCAGCCGGTTCGCCAGGGGAGATCAGCCCCAGCATTTT
15	many	NA	TRBJ1-5	TRBV2	CASSEGARGNQPQHF	TGTGCCAGCAGTGAAGGGGCCAGGGGCAATCAGCCCCAGCATTTT
14	many	NA	TRBJ2-5	TRBV7-9	CASSFSQFRETQYF	TGTGCCAGCAGCTTTTCACAGTTTAGGGAGACCCAGTACTTC
11	many	NA	TRBJ1-5	TRBV24-1	CAPTRGQPQHF	TGTGCCCCCACCCGCGGGCAGCCCCAGCATTTT
12	many	NA	TRBJ1-1	TRBV7-9	CASSFSNTEAFF	TGTGCCAGCAGCTTCTCGAACACTGAAGCTTTCTTT
16	NA	NA	TRBJ1-6	TRBV7-8	CASSHSYREPNSPLHF	TGTGCCAGCAGCCACTCCTACAGGGAGCCCAATTCACCCCTCCACTTT
13	many	TRBD2	TRBJ2-5	TRBV20-1	CSAIAGSQETQYF	TGCAGTGCTATAGCGGGCTCCCAAGAGACCCAGTACTTC
16	many	TRBD2	TRBJ2-5	TRBV19	CASSIRFSGGLETQYF	TGTGCCAGTAGTATTCGTTTCTCGGGAGGGCTCGAGACCCAGTACTTC
12	NA	NA	TRBJ2-5	TRBV29-1	CSVYHSQEAQYF	TGCAGCGTTTATCACAGCCAAGAGGCTCAGTACTTC
14	NA	NA	TRBJ1-1	TRBV12-3/TRBV12-4	CASSFTDLNTEAFF	TGTGCCAGCAGTTTTACAGACTTGAACACTGAAGCTTTCTTT
16	NA	NA	TRBJ2-5	TRBV4-1	CASSGVLGLNQETQYF	TGCGCCAGCAGCGGGGTATTGGGGCTCAATCAAGAGACCCAGTACTTC
16	NA	NA	TRBJ1-6	TRBV7-2	CASSFNGAGNNSPLHF	TGTGCCAGCAGCTTTAATGGCGCCGGGAATAATTCACCCCTCCACTTT
12	NA	NA	TRBJ1-2	TRBV29-1	CSAGRGPHGYTF	TGCAGCGCCGGGCGGGGTCCCCATGGCTACACCTTC
14	NA	NA	TRBJ1-2	TRBV28	CASSLTRGVYGYTF	TGTGCCAGCAGTTTAACTCGGGGGGTCTATGGCTACACCTTC
11	NA	NA	TRBJ1-3	TRBV2	CASSNWNTIYF	TGTGCCAGCAGTAATTGGAACACCATATATTTT
14	NA	NA	TRBJ1-2	TRBV15	CATSSKGHSYGYTF	TGTGCCACCAGCAGTAAGGGACATAGCTATGGCTACACCTTC
12	NA	NA	TRBJ1-5	TRBV7-8	CATGAGNQPQHF	TGTGCCACCGGGGCAGGCAATCAGCCCCAGCATTTT
15	few	NA	TRBJ1-5	TRBV19	CASKNRRRVGQPQHF	TGTGCCAGCAAGAATCGCCGAAGGGTTGGGCAGCCCCAGCATTTT
16	few	NA	TRBJ1-6	TRBV6-5	CASSYNPRSEYSPLHF	TGTGCCAGCAGTTACAACCCCCGCTCGGAGTATTCACCCCTCCACTTT
15	few	TRBD1	TRBJ1-2	TRBV6-5	CASSYSWDRVYGYTF	TGTGCCAGCAGTTACTCGTGGGACAGGGTTTATGGCTACACCTTC
14	NA	NA	TRBJ1-4	TRBV4-3	CASSQEHFGEKLFF	TGCGCCAGCAGCCAAGAACACTTCGGTGAAAAACTGTTTTTT
14	NA	TRBD1	TRBJ2-2	TRBV6-5	CASSSQGAVGELVF	TGTGCCAGCAGTTCCCAGGGGGCAGTCGGGGAGCTGGTTTTT
16	many	NA	TRBJ2-6	TRBV7-9	CASSLEIRAGANVLTF	TGTGCCAGCAGCTTAGAAATCCGGGCTGGGGCCAACGTCCTGACTTTC